These 22 T cell receptor beta chains came from one sample sequenced in a study of T cell changes during pregnancy in multiple sclerosis. Sequenced by immunoSEQ multiplex PCR; TCRdb stores in-frame clones only, minus some. There are approximately 98,000 clones in the sample; 92% occur only once, and approximately 2% lies in the top ten. The input for sequencing was peripheral blood, taken after pregnancy. These receptors were taken from a female donor in good health, enrolled as a control in a pregnancy study.

The chain employs TRBV6-1 and TRBJ2-1, with D tentatively TRBD2 (5 bases). The germline V and J ends were trimmed by 7 bases and 10 bases, with 11 bases remaining between them. Germline values: CDR1 MNHNS, CDR2 SASEGT. The CDR3 consists of 11 residues. The CDR3 loop is CASTGDIEQFF. The CDR3 nucleotides are TGTGCCAGCACCGGGGATATCGAGCAGTTCTTC.

The V gene is TRBV5-8, the J gene TRBJ2-5; TRBD1 matches at 7 bases. Looked up from germline, CDR1 is SGHTS and CDR2 is YDEGEE. The CDR3 length is 14 residues. Trimming cost V 3 bases and J 3 bases; bases outside gene matches: 5. As DNA, the CDR3 is TGTGCCAGCAGCTACGGGACAGTAGAAGAGACCCAGTACTTC. This sequence encodes CASSYGTVEETQYF.

J is TRBJ1-5 and V is TRBV6-1, with D possibly matching TRBD1 (6 bases). This CDR3 comprises 14 residues. Germline V gene sequence: CDR1 MNHNS, CDR2 SASEGT. The V gene lost 6 bases and the J gene lost 3 bases, with 12 bases spanning the gap. CDR3 nucleotide sequence: TGTGCCAGCAGCCCCGGACAGCACAATCAGCCCCAGCATTTT. This translates into CASSPGQHNQPQHF.

The V call is TRBV19, the J call TRBJ2-6; no definite D call. This CDR3 is built from 13 residues. Germline V gene data show CDR1 as LNHDA and CDR2 as SQIVND (reference sequence). V lost 6 bases and J 0 bases, leaving 3 bases between the germline ends. The CDR3 sequence: CASSSSGANVLTF. DNA of the CDR3: TGTGCCAGTAGCAGCTCTGGGGCCAACGTCCTGACTTTC.

This clone was observed once. The chain recombines TRBV19 with TRBJ2-1; D is unclear. V was cut by 5 bases and J by 6 bases, with 8 bases left in between. The length of the CDR3 is 12 residues. Germline CDR1 and CDR2: LNHDA and SQIVND (reference sequence). The CDR3 DNA follows: TGTGCCAGTAGTCTACAGTCCAATGAGCAGTTCTTC. Encoded protein: CASSLQSNEQFF.

This clone turned up a few times. The chain couples TRBV6-5 to TRBJ1-1; D remains unclear. Per germline, CDR1 MNHEY and CDR2 SVGAGI. V dropped 2 bases and J dropped 4 bases, with 8 bases sitting between them. The CDR3 totals 13 residues. The CDR3: CASSYGSGTEAFF. The CDR3, as DNA: TGTGCCAGCAGTTACGGGAGTGGCACTGAAGCTTTCTTT.

This clone has a handful of counts. This chain joins TRBV27 and TRBJ1-5; D perhaps matches TRBD1 (5 bases). V was shortened by 3 bases and J by 0 bases, with 9 bases between the two germline ends. The CDR3 has 15 residues. From germline, CDR1 is MNHEY and CDR2 SMNVEV (reference sequence). In nucleotides, the CDR3 is TGTGCCAGCAGTTTGACAGCTCATAGCAATCAGCCCCAGCATTTT. This codes for CASSLTAHSNQPQHF.

V usage is TRBV21-1 and J usage is TRBJ2-2; the table names TRBD2, a call not compared with the DNA. TRBV21-1 is designated a pseudogene. This CDR3 region has 18 residues. CDR3 residues: CASSHKTPRRGPTGELFF. The CDR3 DNA sequence: TGTGCCAGCAGCCACAAGACCCCCCGGAGGGGCCCTACCGGGGAGCTGTTTTTT.

The CDR3 loop is CASSIWGPSNQPQHF. CDR3 bases: TGTGCCAGTAGTATATGGGGGCCTAGCAATCAGCCCCAGCATTTT. This chain uses TRBV19 with TRBJ1-5, with D perhaps TRBD1 (6 bases). Trimming removed 2 bases from V and 0 bases from J, with 8 bases in between. The germline CDR1 and CDR2 sequences are LNHDA and SQIVND (reference sequence). CDR3 length: 15 residues.

The chain recombines TRBV5-4 with TRBJ1-2, with D possibly TRBD1 on 5 matching bases. The CDR3 loop spans 15 amino acids. Per the germline V gene, CDR1 is SGHNT and CDR2 is YYREEE (reference sequence). V shed 1 base and J shed 4 bases, with 14 bases lying between them. The CDR3 here is CASSLLRGTGYGYTF. The CDR3 nucleotides read TGTGCCAGCAGCTTGTTGCGGGGGACTGGCTATGGCTACACCTTC.

The gene calls are TRBV5-1 and TRBJ2-5; 8 bases are shared with TRBD2. Per the germline V gene, CDR1 is SGHRS and CDR2 is YFSETQ. CDR3 length equals 14 residues. The trim removed 1 base at V and 3 bases at J, leaving 2 bases unmatched. The CDR3 nucleotides read TGCGCCAGCAGCTTGTTCGGGGGGGAAGAGACCCAGTACTTC. Amino acid sequence: CASSLFGGEETQYF.

This rearrangement joins TRBV19 to TRBJ2-2, with a possible D match to TRBD2 (6 bases). Germline CDR1 LNHDA, CDR2 SQIVND (reference sequence). There are 14 residues in the CDR3. V lost 10 bases and J 6 bases, leaving 18 bases between the germline ends. The CDR3 spells CATPTPGESGELFF. CDR3 nucleotides: TGTGCCACCCCAACCCCGGGAGAGTCCGGGGAGCTGTTTTTT.

This clone was seen a handful of times. The DNA for the CDR3 is TGTGCCAGCAGCTTACGAAGACCAGCGGGGGGGAGTGGAGATACGCAGTATTTT. This translates into CASSLRRPAGGSGDTQYF. The rearrangement uses TRBV11-2 and TRBJ2-3; 10 bases are shared with TRBD2. Trimming took 2 bases from V and 5 from J; bases not matched to a gene: 13. This CDR3 comprises 18 residues. Germline V gene sequence: CDR1 SGHAT, CDR2 FQNNGV.

This chain connects TRBV30 to TRBJ1-6, with D possibly matching TRBD1 (5 bases). Germline V gene data show CDR1 as GTSNPN and CDR2 as SVGIG (reference sequence). The V gene lost 2 bases and the J gene lost 6 bases, with 11 bases spanning the gap. The CDR3 consists of 14 residues. The CDR3 DNA sequence: TGTGCCTGGAGTCTGGAGGGGATTAATTCACCCCTCCACTTT. Amino acid sequence: CAWSLEGINSPLHF.

The rearrangement links TRBV18 to TRBJ2-3, with a tentative D call TRBD1 (7 bases). Per germline, CDR1 KGHSH and CDR2 LQKENI. This CDR3 region has 16 residues. Between the trimmed V and J ends, which lost 1 base and 0 bases, there was a span of 11 bases. The DNA for the CDR3 is TGTGCCAGCTCACCACGCAGGGGGGCTAGCACAGATACGCAGTATTTT. Its protein product is CASSPRRGASTDTQYF.

The chain is built from TRBV28 and TRBJ2-7; no firm D call. The CDR3 runs to 11 residues. Trimming shortened V by 6 bases and J by 3 bases, and 6 bases separated the two germline ends. Germline V CDR1 and CDR2: MDHEN, SYDVKM. CDR3 nucleotide sequence: TGTGCCAGCAGGAGTAACTACGAGCAGTACTTC. It encodes CASRSNYEQYF.

The chain recombines TRBV6-1 with TRBJ2-2; tentative D call: TRBD1 (6 bases). The CDR3 is 14 residues long. CDR1 is MNHNS and CDR2 is SASEGT in the germline V gene. Deletions cut 7 bases from V and 3 bases from J, with 12 bases between. The CDR3 protein is CASTGQLDTGELFF. The DNA for the CDR3 is TGTGCCAGCACCGGACAGCTGGACACCGGGGAGCTGTTTTTT.

This clone was counted a single time. CDR3 loop: CASSLGFSGTDTQYF. DNA for the CDR3: TGTGCCAGCAGCTTAGGGTTTAGCGGCACAGATACGCAGTATTTT. The V gene is TRBV7-6, the J gene TRBJ2-3; TRBD2 is a possible D gene (5 bases). Trimming pared 1 base from V and 1 base from J, leaving 9 bases between. The CDR3 covers 15 residues. Germline V lookup: CDR1 SGHVS, CDR2 FNYEAQ.

The chain has TRBV19 and TRBJ2-2; 10 bases fit TRBD2. Germline CDR1 and CDR2: LNHDA and SQIVND (reference sequence). The CDR3 sequence is 18 residues long. The trim removed 5 bases at V and 0 bases at J, leaving 9 bases unmatched. In DNA form, the CDR3 reads TGTGCCAGTAGTCTTGGGACTAGCGCTAGTGCGAACACCGGGGAGCTGTTTTTT. Residues: CASSLGTSASANTGELFF.

The chain recombines TRBV7-3 with TRBJ2-5; TRBD2 matches at 10 bases. The CDR3 runs 16 residues. Germline CDR1 reads SGHTA; CDR2 reads FQGTGA. V lost 0 bases, J lost 4 bases, and 5 bases stayed unmatched. CDR3: CASSLTTAGGVETQYF. As DNA, the CDR3 is TGTGCCAGCAGCTTAACGACAGCGGGGGGGGTAGAGACCCAGTACTTC.

The chain has TRBV30 and TRBJ2-3; perhaps TRBD2 as D (6 bases). V lost 5 bases and J 3 bases, leaving 15 bases between the germline ends. CDR3 length equals 14 residues. CDR1 is GTSNPN, CDR2 SVGIG, per germline (reference sequence). CDR3 sequence (DNA): TGTGCCTGGGTTCAGGGAGGATTTACAGATACGCAGTATTTT. Protein product: CAWVQGGFTDTQYF.

This clone has a handful of counts. The rearrangement joins TRBV19 to TRBJ2-7, with no clear D. Germline V gene lookup returns CDR1 LNHDA and CDR2 SQIVND (reference sequence). The CDR3 has 13 amino acids. Trimming took off 4 bases at V and 1 base at J, with 8 bases between the two ends. The CDR3 reads CASSRQASYEQYF. The CDR3 region has the DNA TGTGCCAGTAGTAGGCAGGCGTCCTACGAGCAGTACTTC.